This is a list of T cell receptor beta chains from one sample in a study of blood T cell repertoires in COVID-19. Using immunoSEQ multiplex PCR, the repertoire was profiled, and TCRdb retains in-frame clones only, with some absent. The table shows some 150,000 clones, with approximately 89% occurring only once. Material: peripheral blood. The receptors originated from a human donor in a cohort sampled during active COVID-19. Both conserved end residues are part of each CDR3. Fields, in order: clone size, V gene, J gene, D gene, CDR3 DNA, CDR3 protein. The D gene is left open where the match is weak. Size values are once, few and many counts, or a class for expanded clones, and some rows have none.

clone_size: .; v_call: TRBV4-1; j_call: TRBJ2-2; d_call: .; cdr3_nt: TGCGCCAGCAGCCAAGAGGAGGTAGGGACCGGGGAGCTGTTTTTT; cdr3_aa: CASSQEEVGTGELFF
clone_size: .; v_call: TRBV18; j_call: TRBJ2-5; d_call: TRBD1; cdr3_nt: TGTGCCAGCTCACTCGGGACAGACCAAGAGACCCAGTACTTC; cdr3_aa: CASSLGTDQETQYF
clone_size: .; v_call: TRBV9; j_call: TRBJ2-7; d_call: .; cdr3_nt: TGTGCCAGCAGCGTAGGGGCTAGCCAAACCTACGAGCAGTACTTC; cdr3_aa: CASSVGASQTYEQYF
clone_size: .; v_call: TRBV4-3; j_call: TRBJ2-5; d_call: .; cdr3_nt: TGCGCCAGCAGCCAAGAGAGGGACAACCAAGAGACCCAGTACTTC; cdr3_aa: CASSQERDNQETQYF
clone_size: .; v_call: TRBV21-1; j_call: TRBJ1-3; d_call: .; cdr3_nt: TGTGCCAGCAGCACCCCCTTCACAGGTGCTGGAAACACCATATATTTT; cdr3_aa: CASSTPFTGAGNTIYF
clone_size: once; v_call: TRBV6-6; j_call: TRBJ1-1; d_call: TRBD1; cdr3_nt: TGTGCCAGCATCCTACAGGGGGCGTGGGGCACTGAAGCTTTCTTT; cdr3_aa: CASILQGAWGTEAFF
clone_size: .; v_call: TRBV7-9; j_call: TRBJ2-1; d_call: .; cdr3_nt: TGTGCCAGCAGCTTATACCTTGTTTTCTATCCTTACAATGAGCAGTTCTTC; cdr3_aa: CASSLYLVFYPYNEQFF
clone_size: .; v_call: TRBV5-1; j_call: TRBJ1-2; d_call: TRBD1; cdr3_nt: TGCGCCAGCAGCTGGGAGACAGGGGGCTACTATGGCTACACCTTC; cdr3_aa: CASSWETGGYYGYTF
clone_size: .; v_call: TRBV7-9; j_call: TRBJ2-2; d_call: .; cdr3_nt: TGTGCCAGCAGCCAAGGGGAGGCTATTTCCGGGGAGCTGTTTTTT; cdr3_aa: CASSQGEAISGELFF
clone_size: .; v_call: TRBV6-6; j_call: TRBJ1-5; d_call: TRBD1; cdr3_nt: TGTGCCAGCGGGGACGGACAGGGTCGGCAGCCCCAGCATTTT; cdr3_aa: CASGDGQGRQPQHF
clone_size: .; v_call: TRBV5-1; j_call: TRBJ2-3; d_call: TRBD2; cdr3_nt: TGCGCCAGCAGCTTGGTAGCGGGGGACTGGACAGATACGCAGTATTTT; cdr3_aa: CASSLVAGDWTDTQYF
clone_size: .; v_call: TRBV7-2; j_call: TRBJ1-4; d_call: .; cdr3_nt: TGTGCCAGCAGCCGTACAGCTTCAACTAATGAAAAACTGTTTTTT; cdr3_aa: CASSRTASTNEKLFF
clone_size: .; v_call: TRBV28; j_call: TRBJ1-2; d_call: .; cdr3_nt: TGTGCCAGCAGTCTCGTCGGGGATCGCCTTTATGGCTACACCTTC; cdr3_aa: CASSLVGDRLYGYTF
clone_size: .; v_call: TRBV5-6; j_call: TRBJ1-1; d_call: .; cdr3_nt: TGTGCCAGCAGCTTGTCCATCGGACAGCTGAACACTGAAGCTTTCTTT; cdr3_aa: CASSLSIGQLNTEAFF
clone_size: .; v_call: TRBV5-1; j_call: TRBJ1-1; d_call: TRBD1; cdr3_nt: TGCGCCAGCAGCTTACGACAGGGGGACACTGAAGCTTTCTTT; cdr3_aa: CASSLRQGDTEAFF
clone_size: .; v_call: TRBV5-5; j_call: TRBJ2-6; d_call: .; cdr3_nt: TGTGCCAGCAGCTTGCGGGGAGCTGGGGCCAACGTCCTGACTTTC; cdr3_aa: CASSLRGAGANVLTF
clone_size: .; v_call: TRBV3-1/TRBV3-2; j_call: TRBJ2-3; d_call: .; cdr3_nt: TGTGCCAGCAGCCCAACGGCGGGGGCCCACCATACGCAGTATTTT; cdr3_aa: CASSPTAGAHHTQYF
clone_size: .; v_call: TRBV4-2; j_call: TRBJ2-3; d_call: .; cdr3_nt: TGTGCCAGCAGCCAACTAACCAGGGTAGAGAGCACAGATACGCAGTATTTT; cdr3_aa: CASSQLTRVESTDTQYF
clone_size: .; v_call: TRBV9; j_call: TRBJ2-3; d_call: TRBD2; cdr3_nt: TGTGCCAGCAGCGTAGGAGGACTAGCTAGCACAGATACGCAGTATTTT; cdr3_aa: CASSVGGLASTDTQYF
clone_size: .; v_call: TRBV24-1; j_call: TRBJ2-7; d_call: .; cdr3_nt: TGTGCCACCAGTGATTTTGAAGGGGCGAGGAACTACGAGCAGTACTTC; cdr3_aa: CATSDFEGARNYEQYF
clone_size: .; v_call: TRBV4-2; j_call: TRBJ1-2; d_call: .; cdr3_nt: TGTGCCAGCAGCCAAGAGCAGGGGAGCTATGGCTACACCTTC; cdr3_aa: CASSQEQGSYGYTF
clone_size: once; v_call: TRBV10-1; j_call: TRBJ2-7; d_call: TRBD2; cdr3_nt: TGCGCCAGCAATGGACTAGCGGGGGGGTTTAGGGACTACGAGCAGTACTTC; cdr3_aa: CASNGLAGGFRDYEQYF
clone_size: .; v_call: TRBV3-1/TRBV3-2; j_call: TRBJ2-7; d_call: .; cdr3_nt: TGTGCCAGCAGCCAAGATTGGCAGGGCTACGAGCAGTACTTC; cdr3_aa: CASSQDWQGYEQYF
clone_size: .; v_call: TRBV7-8; j_call: TRBJ1-1; d_call: .; cdr3_nt: TGTGCCAGCAGCTCCCTGGACAGACCTCTGAACACTGAAGCTTTCTTT; cdr3_aa: CASSSLDRPLNTEAFF
clone_size: .; v_call: TRBV12-5; j_call: TRBJ1-3; d_call: .; cdr3_nt: TGTGCTAGTGGCCCCGTACTCTCTGGAAACACCATATATTTT; cdr3_aa: CASGPVLSGNTIYF
clone_size: .; v_call: TRBV2; j_call: TRBJ1-4; d_call: .; cdr3_nt: TGTGCCAGCAGGGGCCCTGGCCGGGAAAAACTGTTTTTT; cdr3_aa: CASRGPGREKLFF
clone_size: .; v_call: TRBV6-5; j_call: TRBJ1-4; d_call: .; cdr3_nt: TGTGCCAGCAGTAATTCAGGGTTAGTTAATGAAAAACTGTTTTTT; cdr3_aa: CASSNSGLVNEKLFF
clone_size: .; v_call: TRBV5-6; j_call: TRBJ1-5; d_call: TRBD1; cdr3_nt: TGTGCCAGCAGCCCAGTTAGAGACAGGGTTCGACTCCCCAATCAGCCCCAGCATTTT; cdr3_aa: CASSPVRDRVRLPNQPQHF
clone_size: .; v_call: TRBV5-6; j_call: TRBJ2-7; d_call: .; cdr3_nt: TGTGCCAGCAGCCCCGAGGCAGCGAGATCCTACGAGCAGTACTTC; cdr3_aa: CASSPEAARSYEQYF
clone_size: .; v_call: TRBV6-6; j_call: TRBJ1-2; d_call: .; cdr3_nt: TGTGCCAGCAGTTACTCACCGACAGGCGGTGAGGGCTACACCTTC; cdr3_aa: CASSYSPTGGEGYTF
clone_size: few; v_call: TRBV9; j_call: TRBJ1-2; d_call: .; cdr3_nt: TGTGCCAGCAGCGTAGCTGACAGTAACTATGGCTACACCTTC; cdr3_aa: CASSVADSNYGYTF
clone_size: .; v_call: TRBV4-2; j_call: TRBJ2-3; d_call: .; cdr3_nt: TGTGCCAGCAGCCAAGTCCTAGCCAACACAGATACGCAGTATTTT; cdr3_aa: CASSQVLANTDTQYF
clone_size: few; v_call: TRBV7-9; j_call: TRBJ2-7; d_call: .; cdr3_nt: TGTGCCAGCAGCGGTAGGGACTCGTCCTACGAGCAGTACTTC; cdr3_aa: CASSGRDSSYEQYF
clone_size: .; v_call: TRBV19; j_call: TRBJ1-5; d_call: .; cdr3_nt: TGTGCCAGTCAAGAACGGAGCAATCAGCCCCAGCATTTT; cdr3_aa: CASQERSNQPQHF
clone_size: once; v_call: TRBV19; j_call: TRBJ2-1; d_call: .; cdr3_nt: TGTGCCAGTAGTATAGATACCAGAACAGGGTTTTATGAGCAGTTCTTC; cdr3_aa: CASSIDTRTGFYEQFF
clone_size: .; v_call: TRBV15; j_call: TRBJ2-5; d_call: .; cdr3_nt: TGTGCCACCAGCAGAGATTTAGGGGACAAGACCCAGTACTTC; cdr3_aa: CATSRDLGDKTQYF
clone_size: .; v_call: TRBV2; j_call: TRBJ2-7; d_call: TRBD1; cdr3_nt: TGTGCCACCCACAGGACAGGGAGCTCCTACGAGCAGTACTTC; cdr3_aa: CATHRTGSSYEQYF
clone_size: .; v_call: TRBV11-2; j_call: TRBJ1-2; d_call: TRBD1; cdr3_nt: TGTGCCAGCAGCGAACTACAGGGGACTAGGGGCTACACCTTC; cdr3_aa: CASSELQGTRGYTF
clone_size: .; v_call: TRBV4-1; j_call: TRBJ1-5; d_call: TRBD1; cdr3_nt: TGCGCCAGCAGCGCCGGGACCCAGGGGGCTCAGCCCCAGCATTTT; cdr3_aa: CASSAGTQGAQPQHF
clone_size: .; v_call: TRBV25-1; j_call: TRBJ1-2; d_call: TRBD1; cdr3_nt: TGTGCCAGCAGTGGAGAAAAGGGACAGGGGGGTGGTAACTATGGCTACACCTTC; cdr3_aa: CASSGEKGQGGGNYGYTF
clone_size: .; v_call: TRBV6-1; j_call: TRBJ2-7; d_call: .; cdr3_nt: TGTGCCAGCAGTGAACGAGGGGGTGCCTACGAGCAGTACTTC; cdr3_aa: CASSERGGAYEQYF
clone_size: .; v_call: TRBV18; j_call: TRBJ1-2; d_call: .; cdr3_nt: TGTGCCAGCTCACCCCCAGGGGCAGGGATTTATGGCTACACCTTC; cdr3_aa: CASSPPGAGIYGYTF
clone_size: .; v_call: TRBV5-8; j_call: TRBJ1-3; d_call: .; cdr3_nt: TGTGCCAGCAGGCTACTTTACTCTGGAAACACCATATATTTT; cdr3_aa: CASRLLYSGNTIYF
clone_size: .; v_call: TRBV10-3; j_call: TRBJ1-1; d_call: TRBD1; cdr3_nt: TGTGCCATCAGTGAGTCCACAGGGGACACTGAAGCTTTCTTT; cdr3_aa: CAISESTGDTEAFF
clone_size: .; v_call: TRBV18; j_call: TRBJ2-5; d_call: .; cdr3_nt: TGTGCCAGCTCACCGTGGGTTAGACAGGGAGGAGAGACCCAGTACTTC; cdr3_aa: CASSPWVRQGGETQYF
clone_size: .; v_call: TRBV30; j_call: TRBJ2-2; d_call: TRBD2; cdr3_nt: TGTGCCTGGAGTGTTAGCGGGGGTCGGGCCGGGGAGCTGTTTTTT; cdr3_aa: CAWSVSGGRAGELFF
clone_size: few; v_call: TRBV5-6; j_call: TRBJ2-3; d_call: TRBD2; cdr3_nt: TGTGCCAGCAGCACCGGGGGGGCCACCGATACGCAGTATTTT; cdr3_aa: CASSTGGATDTQYF
clone_size: .; v_call: TRBV10-3; j_call: TRBJ2-1; d_call: .; cdr3_nt: TGTGCCAGCCGGGAGAATCCAGACAATGAGCAGTTCTTC; cdr3_aa: CASRENPDNEQFF
clone_size: .; v_call: TRBV5-1; j_call: TRBJ1-5; d_call: TRBD1; cdr3_nt: TGCGCCAGCAGCTTGGCCGGAGGGGGCCCAGGTCAGCCCCAGCATTTT; cdr3_aa: CASSLAGGGPGQPQHF
clone_size: .; v_call: TRBV2; j_call: TRBJ1-1; d_call: .; cdr3_nt: TGTGCCAGCAGTGGGGCAGGGAGGGCTTTCTTT; cdr3_aa: CASSGAGRAFF
clone_size: .; v_call: TRBV7-2; j_call: TRBJ2-7; d_call: .; cdr3_nt: TGTGCCAGCAGCTTAAGTAGGGGAGGCGAGCAGTACTTC; cdr3_aa: CASSLSRGGEQYF